Listed below are T cell receptor beta chains from one sample, sequenced in a study of cytomegalovirus exposure and HLA in healthy donors. The table came from immunoSEQ multiplex PCR; TCRdb's copy has only in-frame clones and leaves some out. The sample records under 200,000 clones, about 85% being singletons. The sequencing sample was made of PBMCs. All receptors come from a male donor in good health and CMV-seropositive. The CDR3 runs from the conserved cysteine through the conserved F or W. D genes are given only for firm matches. Where a row states a size, it is once, few, many or the class of an expanded clone; other rows omit it.

>once|TRBV4-2|NA|TRBJ1-2
CASSQPGWEGYTF
TGTGCCAGCAGCCAACCTGGGTGGGAGGGCTACACCTTC
>NA|TRBV7-8|TRBD1|TRBJ2-7
CASSSPIINDREFRYEQYF
TGTGCCAGCAGCTCCCCGATCATCAACGACAGGGAGTTTCGGTACGAGCAGTACTTC
>NA|TRBV9|TRBD2|TRBJ2-5
CASSFGTSGGAGETQYF
TGTGCCAGCAGCTTCGGGACTAGCGGGGGGGCCGGGGAGACCCAGTACTTC
>NA|TRBV10-3|NA|TRBJ1-3
CAIRPGSISGNTIYF
TGTGCCATCAGACCGGGTTCGATTTCTGGAAACACCATATATTTT
>NA|TRBV6-5|NA|TRBJ1-1
CASSYFGGGMNTEAFF
TGTGCCAGCAGTTACTTCGGGGGGGGTATGAACACTGAAGCTTTCTTT
>NA|TRBV21-1|NA|TRBJ2-7
CASSKRTGTSGRPSSYEQYF
TGTGCCAGCAGCAAACGGACCGGGACTAGCGGGAGGCCTAGCTCCTACGAGCAGTACTTC
>NA|TRBV19|TRBD1|TRBJ1-2
CASSVTGGPYGYTF
TGTGCCAGTAGTGTGACAGGGGGGCCGTATGGCTACACCTTC
>NA|TRBV27|TRBD1|TRBJ2-3
CASRRQGRTDTQYF
TGTGCCAGCAGAAGACAGGGTCGCACAGATACGCAGTATTTT
>NA|TRBV6-1|NA|TRBJ2-1
CASSVLLGGLSSYNEQFF
TGTGCCAGCAGTGTCCTATTGGGCGGGCTGAGCTCCTACAATGAGCAGTTCTTC
>NA|TRBV7-9|TRBD1|TRBJ2-7
CASSPSTGSSYEQYF
TGTGCCAGCAGCCCGTCGACAGGGAGCTCCTACGAGCAGTACTTC
>once|TRBV4-1|NA|TRBJ2-1
CASSQEAVNEQFF
TGCGCCAGCAGCCAAGAGGCGGTCAATGAGCAGTTCTTC
>NA|TRBV18|NA|TRBJ2-3
CASSPIAYSPTGTDTQYF
TGTGCCAGCTCACCAATCGCGTACAGTCCTACAGGCACAGATACGCAGTATTTT
>NA|TRBV5-4|TRBD1|TRBJ2-2
CASSPRHRGVNGELFF
TGTGCCAGCAGCCCCCGGCACAGGGGTGTAAACGGGGAGCTGTTTTTT
>few|TRBV19|NA|TRBJ1-2
CASSILDRTANYGYTF
TGTGCCAGTAGTATCCTCGACAGGACAGCTAACTATGGCTACACCTTC
>NA|TRBV16|NA|TRBJ2-7
CASSLIGSGLTYEQYF
TGTGCCAGCAGCCTTATCGGGAGCGGACTCACCTACGAGCAGTACTTC
>NA|TRBV13|NA|TRBJ2-4
CASSVTSKNIQYF
TGTGCCAGCAGCGTCACTTCCAAAAACATTCAGTACTTC
>NA|TRBV27|TRBD1|TRBJ2-1
CASSPLRGQGNEQFF
TGTGCCAGCAGTCCCCTAAGGGGGCAGGGGAATGAGCAGTTCTTC
>NA|TRBV19|NA|TRBJ1-5
CASSQMSIGNQPQHF
TGTGCCAGTAGCCAAATGTCTATCGGGAATCAGCCCCAGCATTTT
>NA|TRBV7-2|NA|TRBJ1-5
CASSAHVPGQVNQPQHF
TGTGCCAGCAGCGCCCACGTGCCGGGACAAGTGAATCAGCCCCAGCATTTT
>NA|TRBV5-5|TRBD1|TRBJ1-1
CASSSLAGQGGRAFF
TGTGCCAGCAGCAGTCTAGCTGGACAGGGTGGGAGAGCTTTCTTT
>NA|TRBV1|NA|TRBJ2-1
CTSSREGRDYCIDEQFF
TGCACCAGCAGCCGGGAGGGCCGGGACTATTGTATCGATGAGCAGTTCTTC
>NA|TRBV2|NA|TRBJ2-5
CASSEQEVPKETQYF
TGTGCCAGCAGTGAACAGGAGGTCCCAAAAGAGACCCAGTACTTC
>NA|TRBV27|TRBD1|TRBJ1-1
CASSFNGGQRNTEAFF
TGTGCCAGCAGTTTTAACGGGGGACAGAGGAACACTGAAGCTTTCTTT
>NA|TRBV9|TRBD2|TRBJ2-7
CASSVGTGGSYEQYF
TGTGCCAGCAGCGTAGGGACGGGAGGATCCTACGAGCAGTACTTC
>NA|TRBV13|NA|TRBJ2-1
CASSLPRGPDNEQFF
TGTGCCAGCAGCTTGCCCAGAGGGCCCGACAATGAGCAGTTCTTC
>NA|TRBV11-1|NA|TRBJ1-4
CASSVDSVKLFF
TGTGCCAGCAGCGTGGACAGCGTGAAACTGTTTTTT
>few|TRBV7-3|TRBD1|TRBJ2-2
CASSSGGTGELFF
TGTGCCAGCAGCTCAGGGGGCACCGGGGAGCTGTTTTTT
>NA|TRBV7-8|TRBD1|TRBJ1-2
CASSYWTGGNVKSGYTF
TGTGCCAGCAGCTATTGGACAGGGGGCAATGTTAAGAGTGGCTACACCTTC
>NA|TRBV30|TRBD1|TRBJ1-1
CACHDRVAEAFF
TGTGCCTGCCACGACAGGGTGGCTGAAGCTTTCTTT
>NA|TRBV7-2|TRBD1|TRBJ2-1
CASSTDRGYEQFF
TGTGCCAGCAGTACAGACAGGGGCTATGAGCAGTTCTTC
>NA|TRBV5-1|TRBD1|TRBJ1-2
CASSADRRGGYTF
TGCGCCAGCAGCGCGGACAGGAGGGGTGGCTACACCTTC
>NA|TRBV15|TRBD1|TRBJ1-2
CATSRPGQGYGYTF
TGTGCCACCAGCAGACCCGGACAGGGTTATGGCTACACCTTC
>NA|TRBV9|TRBD2|TRBJ2-1
CASSVVGSGSGMVNEQFF
TGTGCCAGCAGCGTAGTTGGGTCAGGCAGCGGGATGGTAAATGAGCAGTTCTTC
>NA|TRBV15|NA|TRBJ1-3
CATSRDLGGANTIYF
TGTGCCACCAGCAGAGATCTTGGGGGCGCGAACACCATATATTTT
>NA|TRBV7-9|TRBD2|TRBJ2-5
CASSRGRGGVETQYF
TGTGCCAGCAGCAGGGGGCGGGGGGGCGTCGAGACCCAGTACTTC
>few|TRBV7-9|TRBD2|TRBJ2-7
CSGGIAGVEQYF
TGTTCCGGGGGTATAGCGGGAGTCGAGCAGTACTTC
>NA|TRBV5-1|TRBD2|TRBJ2-5
CASRTYSRASGNRETQYF
TGCGCCAGCCGGACCTATTCGAGGGCTAGCGGCAATCGAGAGACCCAGTACTTC
>few|TRBV18|NA|TRBJ1-1
CASSPNSQNTEAFF
TGTGCCAGCTCACCGAACAGCCAGAACACTGAAGCTTTCTTT
>once|TRBV7-9|TRBD2|TRBJ2-7
CASSSRTSGTLTPAYEQYF
TGTGCCAGCAGCTCCCGGACTAGCGGGACCCTCACCCCCGCCTACGAGCAGTACTTC
>NA|TRBV6-5|TRBD1|TRBJ1-2
CASRGQGTDGYTF
TGTGCCAGCAGAGGCCAGGGGACAGATGGCTACACCTTC